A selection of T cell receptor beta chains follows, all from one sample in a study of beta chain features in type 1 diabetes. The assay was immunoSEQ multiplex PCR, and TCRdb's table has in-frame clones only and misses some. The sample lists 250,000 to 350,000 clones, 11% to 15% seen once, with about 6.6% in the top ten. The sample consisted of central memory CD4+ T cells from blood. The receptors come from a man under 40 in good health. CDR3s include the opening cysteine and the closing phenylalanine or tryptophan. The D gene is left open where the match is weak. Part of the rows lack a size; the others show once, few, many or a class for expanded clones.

CASSQDLRAANTGELFF,TGCGCCAGCAGCCAAGATCTGAGGGCCGCGAACACCGGGGAGCTGTTTTTT,-,TRBJ2-2,17,-,TRBV4-3
CASSLGDTYGYTF,TGTGCCAGCAGCTTGGGGGACACCTATGGCTACACCTTC,-,TRBJ1-2,13,-,TRBV5-4
CASNTGGNGYTF,TGTGCCAGTAACACAGGGGGCAATGGCTACACCTTC,TRBD1,TRBJ1-2,12,few,TRBV19
CASSHTATSYNEQFF,TGTGCCAGCAGCCACACAGCGACCTCCTACAATGAGCAGTTCTTC,-,TRBJ2-1,15,few,TRBV7-2
CSAQHRETQYF,TGCAGTGCACAACACAGGGAGACCCAGTACTTC,-,TRBJ2-5,11,-,TRBV20-1
CASSTTGRHYKAEAFF,TGTGCCAGCAGCACTACAGGGCGCCACTATAAGGCTGAAGCTTTCTTT,-,TRBJ1-1,16,many,TRBV7-9
CSVGVRETQYF,TGCAGCGTTGGAGTAAGAGAGACCCAGTACTTC,-,TRBJ2-5,11,few,TRBV29-1
CASSETGELFF,TGTGCCAGCAGCGAAACCGGGGAGCTGTTTTTT,-,TRBJ2-2,11,-,TRBV7-7
CASSQDARLDSYNSPLHF,TGCGCCAGCAGCCAAGATGCGCGCTTAGACTCCTATAATTCACCCCTCCACTTT,-,TRBJ1-6,18,few,TRBV4-3
CAWSVTGGETQYF,TGTGCCTGGAGTGTCACGGGAGGCGAGACCCAGTACTTC,TRBD2,TRBJ2-5,13,few,TRBV30
CASSIRGASGELFF,TGTGCCAGTAGTATTAGGGGCGCTTCCGGGGAGCTGTTTTTT,-,TRBJ2-2,14,few,TRBV19
CASNTQMSSYEQYF,TGTGCCAGCAACACACAGATGAGCTCCTACGAGCAGTACTTC,-,TRBJ2-7,14,few,TRBV6-1
CATGQGASSGNTIYF,TGTGCCACGGGACAGGGGGCGTCCTCTGGAAACACCATATATTTT,TRBD1,TRBJ1-3,15,few,TRBV6-5